This T cell receptor (beta chain) was retrieved from a study of blood T cell repertoires in COVID-19. Looking at the study overall: Collection of acute and convalescent COVID-19 samples took place in the United States, Italy and Spain.

The assay was immunoSEQ multiplex PCR, and TCRdb's table has in-frame clones only and misses some. The sample shows more than 100,000 clones, just over 85% of them seen only once. Germline V gives CDR1 SNHLY, CDR2 FYNNEI. V lost 6 bases and J 1 base, leaving 16 bases between the germline ends. The CDR3 runs to 15 residues. This clone was counted a single time. This sequence was found in a man aged 35 to 55 with acute or convalescent COVID-19. The genes are TRBV2 and TRBJ2-7; TRBD1 is a possible D gene (5 bases). Sequencing was carried out using peripheral blood. CDR3 in amino acids: CASRGQRTPSYEQYF. DNA for the CDR3: TGTGCCAGCAGGGGCCAGAGGACACCATCCTACGAGCAGTACTTC.